A selection of T cell receptor beta chains follows, all from one sample in a study of cytomegalovirus exposure and HLA in healthy donors. Here immunoSEQ multiplex PCR was the method, and the copy in TCRdb shows in-frame clones only, minus some. The repertoire holds 120,000 or so clones, with less than 85% as singletons. Sequencing was carried out using PBMCs. Receptor source: a man aged 40-49 years in good health and CMV-seronegative. Each CDR3 is given with its conserved first and last residue. Fields, in order: clone size, V gene, J gene, CDR3 length, D gene, CDR3 protein, CDR3 DNA. D genes are given only for firm matches. Only some rows state a clone size, as once, few, many or a class for expanded clones.

abundance: .; v_gene: TRBV5-6; j_gene: TRBJ2-7; len: 16; d_gene: .; CDR3aa: CASSVTGPGFSYEQYF; CDR3nt: TGTGCCAGCAGCGTAACAGGGCCCGGATTTTCCTACGAGCAGTACTTC
abundance: .; v_gene: TRBV5-4; j_gene: TRBJ2-5; len: 14; d_gene: TRBD1; CDR3aa: CASSSGQVQETQYF; CDR3nt: TGTGCCAGCAGCTCCGGACAGGTCCAAGAGACCCAGTACTTC
abundance: .; v_gene: TRBV19; j_gene: TRBJ2-5; len: 14; d_gene: TRBD1; CDR3aa: CASSRTGTPETQYF; CDR3nt: TGTGCCAGTAGTAGGACAGGGACCCCAGAGACCCAGTACTTC
abundance: .; v_gene: TRBV19; j_gene: TRBJ1-1; len: 15; d_gene: TRBD1; CDR3aa: CASILPGQAPYQAFF; CDR3nt: TGTGCCAGTATTCTCCCGGGACAGGCTCCATACCAAGCTTTCTTT
abundance: .; v_gene: TRBV2; j_gene: TRBJ2-5; len: 13; d_gene: .; CDR3aa: CASSVPGWETQYF; CDR3nt: TGTGCCAGCAGTGTCCCAGGGTGGGAGACCCAGTACTTC
abundance: .; v_gene: TRBV11-2; j_gene: TRBJ2-7; len: 15; d_gene: TRBD1; CDR3aa: CASSPRWDRANEQYF; CDR3nt: TGTGCCAGCAGCCCCCGGTGGGACAGGGCCAACGAGCAGTACTTC
abundance: .; v_gene: TRBV9; j_gene: TRBJ2-2; len: 14; d_gene: TRBD1; CDR3aa: CASRNRGNTGELFF; CDR3nt: TGTGCCAGCAGGAACAGGGGGAACACCGGGGAGCTGTTTTTT
abundance: few; v_gene: TRBV5-1; j_gene: TRBJ1-2; len: 12; d_gene: .; CDR3aa: CASSFYTGGYTF; CDR3nt: TGCGCCAGCAGCTTTTATACAGGTGGCTACACCTTC
abundance: .; v_gene: TRBV27; j_gene: TRBJ2-7; len: 14; d_gene: .; CDR3aa: CASSLYIGTYEQYF; CDR3nt: TGTGCCAGCAGTTTATATATCGGTACCTACGAGCAGTACTTC
abundance: .; v_gene: TRBV18; j_gene: TRBJ1-4; len: 15; d_gene: .; CDR3aa: CASSPRAGTNEKLFF; CDR3nt: TGTGCCAGCTCACCACGGGCAGGGACTAATGAAAAACTGTTTTTT
abundance: .; v_gene: TRBV2; j_gene: TRBJ1-1; len: 13; d_gene: .; CDR3aa: CASSQDRNTEAFF; CDR3nt: TGTGCCAGCAGTCAGGACAGGAACACTGAAGCTTTCTTT
abundance: once; v_gene: TRBV28; j_gene: TRBJ2-7; len: 16; d_gene: TRBD1; CDR3aa: CASSPMTGQLSYEQYF; CDR3nt: TGTGCCAGCAGTCCCATGACAGGGCAGCTCTCCTACGAGCAGTACTTC
abundance: .; v_gene: TRBV5-1; j_gene: TRBJ2-7; len: 16; d_gene: .; CDR3aa: CASSLNPGHSEGEQYF; CDR3nt: TGCGCCAGCAGCTTGAACCCGGGACATAGCGAGGGCGAGCAGTACTTC
abundance: .; v_gene: TRBV7-3; j_gene: TRBJ2-2; len: 15; d_gene: TRBD2; CDR3aa: CASSQGLDMTGELFF; CDR3nt: TGTGCCAGCAGCCAAGGACTAGACATGACCGGGGAGCTGTTTTTT
abundance: few; v_gene: TRBV6-1; j_gene: TRBJ1-1; len: 12; d_gene: .; CDR3aa: CASSAGNTEAFF; CDR3nt: TGTGCCAGCAGTGCGGGGAACACTGAAGCTTTCTTT
abundance: .; v_gene: TRBV5-6; j_gene: TRBJ1-2; len: 16; d_gene: TRBD1; CDR3aa: CASSLGDRDPIYGYTF; CDR3nt: TGTGCCAGCAGCTTGGGTGACAGGGACCCTATATATGGCTACACCTTC
abundance: .; v_gene: TRBV2; j_gene: TRBJ1-2; len: 14; d_gene: TRBD1; CDR3aa: CASSYLGTGRGYTF; CDR3nt: TGTGCCAGCAGTTACCTGGGGACAGGGCGAGGCTACACCTTC
abundance: .; v_gene: TRBV5-1; j_gene: TRBJ2-5; len: 13; d_gene: .; CDR3aa: CASSLGLEETQYF; CDR3nt: TGCGCCAGCAGCTTGGGGCTAGAAGAGACCCAGTACTTC
abundance: .; v_gene: TRBV7-2; j_gene: TRBJ2-1; len: 18; d_gene: TRBD2; CDR3aa: CASSTYWGEAGLRNEQFF; CDR3nt: TGTGCCAGCAGCACTTACTGGGGAGAGGCGGGACTAAGGAATGAGCAGTTCTTC
abundance: .; v_gene: TRBV2; j_gene: TRBJ1-1; len: 14; d_gene: .; CDR3aa: CASSDVGGNTEAFF; CDR3nt: TGTGCCAGCAGTGATGTAGGAGGGAACACTGAAGCTTTCTTT
abundance: once; v_gene: TRBV30; j_gene: TRBJ1-1; len: 13; d_gene: .; CDR3aa: CAWSEQGYTEAFF; CDR3nt: TGTGCCTGGAGTGAACAGGGCTACACTGAAGCTTTCTTT
abundance: .; v_gene: TRBV7-2; j_gene: TRBJ2-1; len: 14; d_gene: .; CDR3aa: CASSLQGRYNEQFF; CDR3nt: TGTGCCAGCAGCTTACAGGGGCGGTACAATGAGCAGTTCTTC
abundance: .; v_gene: TRBV5-4; j_gene: TRBJ2-5; len: 13; d_gene: TRBD1; CDR3aa: CASSLGQGETQYF; CDR3nt: TGTGCCAGCAGCTTGGGACAGGGGGAGACCCAGTACTTC
abundance: .; v_gene: TRBV2; j_gene: TRBJ2-1; len: 19; d_gene: TRBD2; CDR3aa: CASSELPPGLAGVNNEQFF; CDR3nt: TGTGCCAGCAGTGAATTACCCCCGGGACTAGCGGGAGTCAACAATGAGCAGTTCTTC
abundance: .; v_gene: TRBV10-3; j_gene: TRBJ2-7; len: 13; d_gene: .; CDR3aa: CAISEGERNEQYF; CDR3nt: TGTGCCATCAGTGAGGGTGAGCGCAACGAGCAGTACTTC
abundance: .; v_gene: TRBV5-1; j_gene: TRBJ2-2; len: 16; d_gene: TRBD1; CDR3aa: CASSLDPGTVTGELFF; CDR3nt: TGCGCCAGCAGCTTGGACCCCGGGACAGTCACCGGGGAGCTGTTTTTT
abundance: .; v_gene: TRBV29-1; j_gene: TRBJ2-1; len: 14; d_gene: TRBD1; CDR3aa: CSLSRTGLGNEQFF; CDR3nt: TGCAGCCTATCGAGGACAGGGTTGGGGAATGAGCAGTTCTTC
abundance: once; v_gene: TRBV18; j_gene: TRBJ2-1; len: 12; d_gene: TRBD1; CDR3aa: CASSPTGSEQFF; CDR3nt: TGTGCCAGCTCACCGACAGGGAGTGAGCAGTTCTTC
abundance: .; v_gene: TRBV2; j_gene: TRBJ2-7; len: 15; d_gene: TRBD2; CDR3aa: CASSPERGPSYEQYF; CDR3nt: TGTGCCAGCAGTCCTGAGCGGGGTCCCTCCTACGAGCAGTACTTC
abundance: .; v_gene: TRBV6-1; j_gene: TRBJ2-1; len: 14; d_gene: TRBD2; CDR3aa: CASSEGLAGNEQFF; CDR3nt: TGTGCCAGCAGTGAGGGACTAGCGGGCAATGAGCAGTTCTTC
abundance: .; v_gene: TRBV2; j_gene: TRBJ2-7; len: 14; d_gene: .; CDR3aa: CASSGQGVDYEQYF; CDR3nt: TGTGCCAGCAGTGGTCAAGGGGTCGACTACGAGCAGTACTTC
abundance: once; v_gene: TRBV11-3; j_gene: TRBJ2-1; len: 15; d_gene: TRBD2; CDR3aa: CASSSRLAGAHEQFF; CDR3nt: TGTGCCAGCAGCTCTCGACTAGCGGGGGCCCATGAGCAGTTCTTC
abundance: .; v_gene: TRBV2; j_gene: TRBJ2-1; len: 15; d_gene: .; CDR3aa: CASRSGGYSYNEQFF; CDR3nt: TGTGCCAGCAGGTCCGGCGGGTACTCCTACAATGAGCAGTTCTTC
abundance: .; v_gene: TRBV27; j_gene: TRBJ2-7; len: 16; d_gene: TRBD1; CDR3aa: CASSPVGQVLSYEQYF; CDR3nt: TGTGCCAGCAGTCCCGTCGGACAGGTGTTATCCTACGAGCAGTACTTC
abundance: .; v_gene: TRBV15; j_gene: TRBJ2-2; len: 15; d_gene: .; CDR3aa: CATSREWGNTGELFF; CDR3nt: TGTGCCACCTCACGGGAGTGGGGGAACACCGGGGAGCTGTTTTTT
abundance: .; v_gene: TRBV28; j_gene: TRBJ1-5; len: 17; d_gene: TRBD1; CDR3aa: CASSLAHGTVSNQPQHF; CDR3nt: TGTGCCAGCAGTTTAGCCCATGGGACAGTTAGCAATCAGCCCCAGCATTTT
abundance: .; v_gene: TRBV18; j_gene: TRBJ2-7; len: 14; d_gene: .; CDR3aa: CASSPGAGAYEQYF; CDR3nt: TGTGCCAGCTCACCAGGGGCAGGGGCCTACGAGCAGTACTTC
abundance: .; v_gene: TRBV5-4; j_gene: TRBJ2-5; len: 14; d_gene: TRBD1; CDR3aa: CASGNTGGTETQYF; CDR3nt: TGTGCCAGCGGCAACACAGGGGGCACGGAGACCCAGTACTTC
abundance: .; v_gene: TRBV9; j_gene: TRBJ1-1; len: 13; d_gene: .; CDR3aa: CASSVNDRTEAFF; CDR3nt: TGTGCCAGCAGCGTAAACGACAGAACTGAAGCTTTCTTT
abundance: .; v_gene: TRBV14; j_gene: TRBJ1-3; len: 13; d_gene: TRBD1; CDR3aa: CASWTGIGNTIYF; CDR3nt: TGTGCCAGTTGGACAGGGATTGGAAACACCATATATTTT
abundance: .; v_gene: TRBV6-5; j_gene: TRBJ2-7; len: 13; d_gene: .; CDR3aa: CASRTGVGYEQYF; CDR3nt: TGTGCCAGCAGGACGGGGGTGGGGTACGAGCAGTACTTC
abundance: .; v_gene: TRBV19; j_gene: TRBJ2-3; len: 13; d_gene: .; CDR3aa: CASKKESTDTQYF; CDR3nt: TGTGCCAGTAAAAAGGAGAGCACAGATACGCAGTATTTT
abundance: .; v_gene: TRBV7-2; j_gene: TRBJ2-7; len: 13; d_gene: TRBD1; CDR3aa: CASNSGQGREQYF; CDR3nt: TGTGCCAGCAACTCCGGACAGGGCCGCGAGCAGTACTTC
abundance: .; v_gene: TRBV2; j_gene: TRBJ1-3; len: 17; d_gene: TRBD1; CDR3aa: CASSPLGTGEIQNTIYF; CDR3nt: TGTGCCAGCAGCCCCCTCGGGACAGGGGAAATTCAGAACACCATATATTTT
abundance: .; v_gene: TRBV28; j_gene: TRBJ1-2; len: 16; d_gene: TRBD1; CDR3aa: CASNPGGTASYYGYTF; CDR3nt: TGTGCCAGCAACCCAGGAGGGACAGCAAGCTACTATGGCTACACCTTC
abundance: .; v_gene: TRBV5-4; j_gene: TRBJ1-2; len: 13; d_gene: .; CDR3aa: CASSTTPNYGYTF; CDR3nt: TGTGCCAGCAGCACCACTCCTAACTATGGCTACACCTTC
abundance: .; v_gene: TRBV6-1; j_gene: TRBJ2-1; len: 12; d_gene: TRBD1; CDR3aa: CASSVQGNEQFF; CDR3nt: TGTGCCAGCAGTGTACAGGGGAATGAGCAGTTCTTC
abundance: .; v_gene: TRBV27; j_gene: TRBJ2-1; len: 14; d_gene: .; CDR3aa: CASSFRGSYNEQFF; CDR3nt: TGTGCCAGCTCTTTCAGGGGCTCCTACAATGAGCAGTTCTTC
abundance: .; v_gene: TRBV28; j_gene: TRBJ1-1; len: 13; d_gene: .; CDR3aa: CASRAQRLTEAFF; CDR3nt: TGTGCCAGCAGAGCCCAAAGACTCACTGAAGCTTTCTTT
abundance: .; v_gene: TRBV19; j_gene: TRBJ2-3; len: 16; d_gene: TRBD2; CDR3aa: CASSFGTSGRPDTQYF; CDR3nt: TGTGCCAGTAGTTTTGGGACTAGCGGGAGGCCAGATACGCAGTATTTT
abundance: .; v_gene: TRBV5-1; j_gene: TRBJ2-1; len: 16; d_gene: .; CDR3aa: CASSLVRESPYNEQFF; CDR3nt: TGCGCCAGCAGCTTGGTCCGGGAGTCCCCTTACAATGAGCAGTTCTTC
abundance: few; v_gene: TRBV10-3; j_gene: TRBJ1-2; len: 16; d_gene: .; CDR3aa: CAISSSTGADHYGYTF; CDR3nt: TGTGCCATCAGCTCGTCGACAGGCGCCGATCACTATGGCTACACCTTC
abundance: .; v_gene: TRBV27; j_gene: TRBJ2-3; len: 14; d_gene: .; CDR3aa: CASSLLVSGDTQYF; CDR3nt: TGTGCCAGCAGTTTATTAGTGAGCGGAGATACGCAGTATTTT
abundance: .; v_gene: TRBV5-1; j_gene: TRBJ2-1; len: 15; d_gene: TRBD2; CDR3aa: CASSWGLAGLNEQFF; CDR3nt: TGCGCCAGCAGCTGGGGACTAGCGGGACTCAATGAGCAGTTCTTC
abundance: .; v_gene: TRBV27; j_gene: TRBJ2-7; len: 15; d_gene: TRBD1; CDR3aa: CASSYSGTGVREQYF; CDR3nt: TGTGCCAGCAGTTACTCCGGGACAGGGGTGCGCGAGCAGTACTTC
abundance: .; v_gene: TRBV6-4; j_gene: TRBJ1-5; len: 14; d_gene: .; CDR3aa: CASSESGGDQPQHF; CDR3nt: TGTGCCAGCAGTGAGTCTGGGGGGGATCAGCCCCAGCATTTT
abundance: .; v_gene: TRBV5-1; j_gene: TRBJ2-2; len: 15; d_gene: .; CDR3aa: CASALGQPYTGELFF; CDR3nt: TGCGCCAGTGCCCTGGGGCAGCCATACACCGGGGAGCTGTTTTTT
abundance: .; v_gene: TRBV19; j_gene: TRBJ2-3; len: 13; d_gene: .; CDR3aa: CASRGMGEDTQYF; CDR3nt: TGTGCCAGTAGGGGGATGGGAGAAGATACGCAGTATTTT
abundance: .; v_gene: TRBV28; j_gene: TRBJ2-1; len: 15; d_gene: TRBD1; CDR3aa: CASSPYPDRGGEQFF; CDR3nt: TGTGCCAGCAGTCCCTACCCGGACAGGGGGGGAGAGCAGTTCTTC
abundance: once; v_gene: TRBV7-6; j_gene: TRBJ1-1; len: 14; d_gene: .; CDR3aa: CASSLAPGELEAFF; CDR3nt: TGTGCCAGCAGCTTAGCCCCAGGGGAGTTGGAAGCTTTCTTT